The rows below give T cell receptor beta chains drawn from one sample of a study of T cells in lung cancer brain metastases. Measured with immunoSEQ multiplex PCR; TCRdb has only the in-frame clones, and not every one. The profile covers 1,500 to 2,000 clones, with over 80% appearing a single time and roughly 6% taken by the ten largest. Sequenced material: tumor tissue from a brain metastasis. These receptors were obtained from a man aged 55 to 70 with non-small cell lung cancer that had spread to the brain. Both conserved end residues are part of each CDR3. The D gene is left open where the match is weak. Size tells how often a clone was seen (once, few, many) or the class of an expanded clone, and some rows leave it out.

j_call d_call v_call clone_size cdr3_aa cdr3_nt
TRBJ1-4 . TRBV5-1 . CASSKGTDEKLFF TGCGCCAGCAGCAAGGGGACGGATGAAAAACTGTTTTTT
TRBJ1-2 TRBD1 TRBV30 . CAWSSDRGGYTF TGTGCCTGGAGCTCGGACAGGGGGGGCTACACCTTC
TRBJ2-7 . TRBV4-1 once CASSQVAAAYEQYF TGCGCCAGCAGCCAAGTCGCCGCTGCTTACGAGCAGTACTTC
TRBJ2-3 . TRBV7-8 . CASSLALTDTQYF TGTGCCAGCAGCTTAGCCTTAACAGATACGCAGTATTTT
TRBJ2-5 TRBD2 TRBV9 . CASSARNGRGETQYF TGTGCCAGCTCCGCCCGGAACGGGAGGGGTGAGACCCAGTACTTC
TRBJ2-2 TRBD1 TRBV19 . CASSMGGTGVFTGELFF TGTGCCAGTAGTATGGGAGGGACAGGGGTTTTTACCGGGGAGCTGTTTTTT
TRBJ1-1 . TRBV9 . CASSVGHGNTEAFF TGTGCCAGCAGCGTAGGCCATGGGAACACTGAAGCTTTCTTT
TRBJ2-7 TRBD1 TRBV5-1 once CASSLGTGPAYEQYF TGCGCCAGCAGCTTGGGGACAGGGCCTGCCTACGAGCAGTACTTC
TRBJ2-4 TRBD1 TRBV7-9 . CASSLISGGGIQYF TGTGCCAGCAGCTTAATCTCAGGGGGCGGCATTCAGTACTTC
TRBJ2-7 TRBD1 TRBV6-1 . CASSEGFGQGAREQYF TGTGCCAGCAGTGAAGGTTTTGGACAGGGGGCTCGGGAGCAGTACTTC
TRBJ1-1 . TRBV19 . CASSATALQAFF TGTGCCAGTAGTGCCACAGCTCTCCAAGCTTTCTTT
TRBJ2-3 TRBD2 TRBV5-1 . CASNPRGGADTQYF TGCGCCAGCAACCCACGGGGGGGCGCAGATACGCAGTATTTT
TRBJ2-2 TRBD2 TRBV9 . CASSVGTSVETTGELFF TGTGCCAGCAGCGTAGGGACTAGCGTTGAAACCACCGGGGAGCTGTTTTTT
TRBJ2-5 . TRBV5-1 . CASSLDRVHQETQYF TGCGCCAGCAGCTTGGACAGGGTTCACCAAGAGACCCAGTACTTC
TRBJ2-4 . TRBV5-1 few CASSLYGQTGKNIQYF TGCGCCAGCAGCTTGTATGGGCAAACGGGCAAAAACATTCAGTACTTC
TRBJ1-2 TRBD1 TRBV19 . CATTKGGQHYGYTF TGTGCCACAACCAAAGGGGGACAGCACTATGGCTACACCTTC
TRBJ2-7 . TRBV21-1 . CASSKADRASYEQYF TGTGCCAGCAGCAAAGCCGACAGGGCTTCCTACGAGCAGTACTTC
TRBJ1-2 . TRBV2 . CASSFRDSGYTF TGTGCCAGCAGTTTCAGGGATTCGGGCTACACCTTC
TRBJ1-2 . TRBV12-5 once CASGPYAPWNYGYTF TGTGCTAGTGGTCCCTACGCCCCGTGGAACTATGGCTACACCTTC
TRBJ2-1 TRBD2 TRBV29-1 . CSVEGPLGGPFNEQFF TGCAGCGTTGAAGGCCCCTTGGGAGGGCCTTTCAATGAGCAGTTCTTC
TRBJ1-5 . TRBV7-2 . CASSFGPPPLPQHF TGTGCCAGCAGCTTTGGCCCACCCCCCTTGCCCCAGCATTTT
TRBJ2-5 . TRBV11-2 . CASSLQGRGETQYF TGTGCCAGCAGCTTACAGGGGCGTGGAGAGACCCAGTACTTC
TRBJ2-1 TRBD1 TRBV15 . CATSRQGVYNEQFF TGTGCCACCAGCAGACAGGGGGTCTACAATGAGCAGTTCTTC
TRBJ1-1 . TRBV14 . CASRKTGPTEAFF TGTGCCAGCAGAAAGACAGGACCAACTGAAGCTTTCTTT
TRBJ2-7 . TRBV10-3 . CAISETGLLYEQYF TGTGCCATCAGTGAAACAGGGCTCTTGTACGAGCAGTACTTC
TRBJ2-7 TRBD1 TRBV7-9 . CASIQKDRGTYEQYF TGTGCCAGCATCCAAAAGGACAGGGGAACCTACGAGCAGTACTTC
TRBJ2-7 . TRBV2 . CASDYIYPYEQYF TGTGCCAGCGACTACATATATCCCTACGAGCAGTACTTC
TRBJ1-6 . TRBV5-1 . CASNQGDSYNSPLHF TGCGCCAGCAACCAGGGTGACTCCTATAATTCACCCCTCCACTTT
TRBJ2-3 TRBD2 TRBV5-4 . CASSAGLAGEGDTQYF TGTGCCAGCAGCGCCGGACTAGCGGGAGAGGGAGATACGCAGTATTTT
TRBJ2-7 . TRBV27 . CASSPQGPYEQYF TGTGCCAGCAGCCCTCAGGGACCCTACGAGCAGTACTTC
TRBJ1-4 . TRBV29-1 . CTGSVPGEKLFF TGCACCGGGTCGGTCCCAGGTGAAAAACTGTTTTTT
TRBJ2-2 . TRBV27 once CASSWQAHTGELFF TGTGCCAGCAGTTGGCAGGCCCACACCGGGGAGCTGTTTTTT
TRBJ2-3 . TRBV30 once CAWSDTDTQYF TGTGCCTGGAGTGATACGGATACGCAGTATTTT
TRBJ1-1 . TRBV2 . CASSATRDTRGAFF TGTGCTAGCAGTGCTACTCGGGACACACGCGGAGCTTTCTTT